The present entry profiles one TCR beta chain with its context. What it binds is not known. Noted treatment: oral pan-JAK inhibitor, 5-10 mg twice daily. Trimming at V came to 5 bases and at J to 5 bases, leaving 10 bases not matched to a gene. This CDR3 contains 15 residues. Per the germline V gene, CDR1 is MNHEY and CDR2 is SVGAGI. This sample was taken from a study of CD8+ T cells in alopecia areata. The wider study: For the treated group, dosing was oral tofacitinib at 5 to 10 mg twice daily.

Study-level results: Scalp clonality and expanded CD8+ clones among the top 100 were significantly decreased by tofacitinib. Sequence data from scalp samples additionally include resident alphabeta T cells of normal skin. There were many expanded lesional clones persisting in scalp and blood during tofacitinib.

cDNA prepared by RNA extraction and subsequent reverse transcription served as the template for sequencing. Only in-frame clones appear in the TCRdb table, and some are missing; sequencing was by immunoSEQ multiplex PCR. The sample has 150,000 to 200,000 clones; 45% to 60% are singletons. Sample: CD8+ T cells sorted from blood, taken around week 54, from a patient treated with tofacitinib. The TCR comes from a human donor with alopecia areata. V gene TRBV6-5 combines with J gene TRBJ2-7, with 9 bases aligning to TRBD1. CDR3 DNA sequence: TGTGCCAGCAGTCCCCAGGGACAGGGACTGGACGAGCAGTACTTC. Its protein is CASSPQGQGLDEQYF.